The 17 T cell receptor beta chains below all came from one sample that was sequenced in a study of identical twins. TCRdb reanalysed the 5' RACE reads using MiXCR and keeps one entry per CDR3 protein. The profile shows 1.5 million to 2 million distinct CDR3 sequences, more than 30% of them singletons. Sequenced sample: cord blood. Receptors were obtained from a newborn girl in good health.

The chain uses TRBV6-6 and TRBJ1-1; D is possibly TRBD1 (5 bases). Germline lookup yields CDR1 MNHNY and CDR2 SVGAGI (reference sequence). V lost 5 bases, J lost 0 bases, and 13 bases lay in between. The length of the CDR3 is 15 residues. The CDR3 loop reads CASSTLLGVNTEAFF. The CDR3 DNA follows: TGTGCCAGCAGTACGCTACTAGGGGTGAACACTGAAGCTTTCTTT.

The gene calls are TRBV28 and TRBJ2-5, with 9 positions matching TRBD2. The CDR3 is 15 residues long. Trimming at V came to 3 bases and at J to 11 bases, leaving 13 bases not matched to a gene. Germline-derived CDR1 and CDR2 are MDHEN and SYDVKM. The CDR3 nucleotides read TGTGCCAGCAGTTTTTCCGGGACTAGCAACAATGAGCAGTACTTC. As protein: CASSFSGTSNNEQYF.

The rearrangement uses TRBV10-3 and TRBJ2-5, with D hard to call. CDR3 length: 14 amino acids. Germline V gene data show CDR1 as ENHRY and CDR2 as SYGVKD. The V and J ends lost 0 bases and 3 bases respectively, with 8 bases between them. The CDR3 DNA is TGTGCCATCAGTGAGTCGAAGGTTAAAGAGACCCAGTACTTC. This sequence encodes CAISESKVKETQYF.

This rearrangement joins TRBV11-2 to TRBJ2-7; D might be TRBD1 or TRBD2, each matching 5 bases. V lost 5 bases, J lost 2 bases, and 16 bases lay in between. The CDR3 runs 15 residues. Germline V gene sequence: CDR1 SGHAT, CDR2 FQNNGV. The CDR3 sequence: CASSATVGAAYEQYF. DNA for the CDR3: TGTGCCAGCAGCGCAACAGTCGGGGCAGCCTACGAGCAGTACTTC. The whole variable domain, filled in from reference TRBV11-2 and TRBJ2-7, reads EAGVAQSPRYKIIEKRQSVAFWCNPISGHATLYWYQQILGQGPKLLIQFQNNGVVDDSQLPKDRFSAERLKGVDSTLKIQPAKLEDSAVYLCASSATVGAAYEQYFGPGTRLTVT.

This clonotype was seen more than once but under ten times. This chain links TRBV27 with TRBJ1-2; tentatively, D is TRBD1 (5 bases). The length of the CDR3 is 16 residues. Germline CDR1 reads MNHEY; CDR2 reads SMNVEV (reference sequence). V lost 2 bases to trimming and J lost 2 bases, with 15 bases between them. The CDR3 spells CASSLRATGGNYGYTF. The CDR3 region has the DNA TGTGCCAGCAGTTTAAGGGCCACGGGGGGGAACTATGGCTACACCTTC.

This clonotype was found a few times. For the CDR3, the DNA is TGTGCCATCAGTGTCCCCAGGGAAAACACTGAAGCTTTCTTT. The encoded protein is CAISVPRENTEAFF. The gene calls are TRBV10-3 and TRBJ1-1; possible D gene TRBD1, 5 bases. The germline gives CDR1 ENHRY, CDR2 SYGVKD. The CDR3 is 14 amino acids. Trimming left V 4 bases short and J 2 bases short, with 11 bases between.

CDR3 sequence: CASSSGRLAGGVGKNIQYF. The CDR3 DNA sequence: TGTGCCAGCAGTTCGGGTCGGCTAGCGGGAGGTGTAGGCAAAAACATTCAGTACTTC. The chain links TRBV6-5 to TRBJ2-4, with 11 bases matching TRBD2. The CDR3 has 19 residues. Unmatched junction bases numbered 14, after V lost 4 bases and J lost 3 bases. Germline V gene data show CDR1 as MNHEY and CDR2 as SVGAGI.

The chain carries TRBV12-3 or TRBV12-4 and TRBJ1-5; the D is unclear. The germline V and J ends were trimmed by 7 bases and 3 bases, with 10 bases remaining between them. The CDR3 consists of 13 residues. CDR3 sequence: CASNSGLNQPQHF. The CDR3 nucleotides are TGTGCCAGCAACTCCGGCCTCAATCAGCCCCAGCATTTT.

The chain has TRBV20-1 and TRBJ2-5; TRBD2 is a possible D gene (6 bases). CDR1 is DFQATT and CDR2 is SNEGSKA in the germline V gene (reference sequence). The CDR3 consists of 15 residues. Trimming cost V 1 base and J 4 bases, with 16 bases left between them. The CDR3 DNA is TGCAGTGCTAGAGGGACTACCCACCCAGTAGAGACCCAGTACTTC. Translating gives CSARGTTHPVETQYF.

The chain combines TRBV7-8 with TRBJ2-7; D is perhaps TRBD1 or TRBD2 (6 bases each). This CDR3 has 16 residues. V lost 4 bases to trimming and J lost 1 base, with 17 bases between them. Per germline, CDR1 SGHVS and CDR2 FQNEAQ. CDR3 loop: CASSSRGAGASYEQYF. The CDR3 DNA sequence: TGTGCCAGCAGCTCTAGGGGGGCTGGAGCGTCCTACGAGCAGTACTTC. Using reference TRBV7-8 and TRBJ2-7 for the parts outside the CDR3, the full variable domain is GAGVSQSPRYKVAKRGQDVALRCDPISGHVSLFWYQQALGQGPEFLTYFQNEAQLDKSGLPSDRFFAERPEGSVSTLKIQRTQQEDSAVYLCASSSRGAGASYEQYFGPGTRLTVT.

This sequence joins TRBV19 and TRBJ1-1, with 7 bases identical to TRBD1. The CDR3 sequence is 16 residues long. The germline gives CDR1 LNHDA, CDR2 SQIVND (reference sequence). The trim removed 4 bases at V and 1 base at J, leaving 9 bases unmatched. The CDR3 is CASSTVAGGWNTEAFF. The CDR3 DNA is TGTGCCAGTAGTACAGTGGCAGGGGGTTGGAACACTGAAGCTTTCTTT.

This chain connects TRBV6-6 to TRBJ1-1, with 8 bases matching TRBD1. CDR1 and CDR2 from the germline V gene are MNHNY and SVGAGI (reference sequence). With V trimmed by 6 bases and J by 4 bases, 4 bases remained unmatched. The CDR3 runs 13 residues. Here the CDR3 DNA reads TGTGCCAGCAGGGTACAGGGGGGCACTGAAGCTTTCTTT. Its translation is CASRVQGGTEAFF.

The rearrangement uses TRBV15 and TRBJ2-1, with D tentatively TRBD2 (6 bases). The CDR3 runs 16 residues. The germline V and J ends were trimmed by 3 bases and 6 bases, with 18 bases remaining between them. Per the germline V gene, CDR1 is LNHNV and CDR2 is YYDKDF (reference sequence). CDR3 amino acids: CATSSNGGRRINEQFF. DNA of the CDR3: TGTGCCACCAGCAGTAATGGAGGGCGAAGGATCAATGAGCAGTTCTTC.

The gene calls are TRBV2 and TRBJ2-1, with TRBD1 identical over 7 bases. Per the germline V gene, CDR1 is SNHLY and CDR2 is FYNNEI. The J segment lost 5 bases and the V segment lost 8 bases, leaving 9 bases of the junction unmatched. The CDR3 totals 14 residues. The CDR3 nucleotides are TGTGCCAGCTATAAGGGGGCGTGGGACAATGAGCAGTTCTTC. Translating gives CASYKGAWDNEQFF.

This clonotype occurred a few times. This rearrangement joins TRBV6-5 to TRBJ2-4, with D possibly matching TRBD2 (5 bases). The better agreement between TRBJ2-7 and the DNA end casts doubt on the J call. The germline V gene has CDR1 MNHEY and CDR2 SVGAGI. This CDR3 comprises 15 residues. For the CDR3, the DNA is TGTGCCAGCAGTTACGAGAGGGTGGGAATAGGCGAGCAGTACTTC. It yields the protein CASSYERVGIGEQYF.

This clonotype was seen a handful of times. V usage is TRBV20-1 and J usage is TRBJ2-7; 9 bases align to TRBD2. This CDR3 is built from 13 residues. The V segment lost 3 bases and the J segment 7 bases; nucleotides outside the gene matches: 7. From germline, CDR1 is DFQATT and CDR2 SNEGSKA (reference sequence). This CDR3 reads CSASLSGGMEQYF. The DNA of the CDR3 is TGCAGTGCTAGCCTGAGCGGGGGGATGGAGCAGTACTTC.

This clonotype was observed at least ten times. The rearrangement links TRBV7-2 to TRBJ2-3, with D unclear. In germline, CDR1 is SGHTA, CDR2 FQGNSA. Trimming cost V 2 bases and J 0 bases, with 9 bases left between them. This CDR3 region has 15 residues. The DNA of the CDR3 is TGTGCCAGCAGCTTACGGCGGCATAGCACAGATACGCAGTATTTT. Protein sequence: CASSLRRHSTDTQYF.